A single T cell receptor beta chain is shown here with its context. Its target is unknown. Trimming cost V 7 bases and J 3 bases, with 19 bases left between them. Germline CDR1 SQVTM, CDR2 ANQGSEA. The CDR3 runs 15 residues. As originally analysed: Across clinicopathological groups, CDR3 differences served as the basis for building a distant-metastasis classifier for papillary thyroid cancer. TCRdb reanalyzed the PCR reads with MiXCR. TCRdb's processing, not the authors', yielded these V and J calls. The sample lists approximately 30,000 clones, around 16% seen once, with about a sixth in the top ten. The sample is drawn from a study of metastatic and nonmetastatic thyroid tumors. On the study more broadly: From malignant and benign thyroid patients, repertoires in blood and in tumor or nodule tissue were compared.

The entire patient cohort was treatment-naive prior to thyroid surgery. Findings and limits, study-wide: A significant increase in TCR beta diversity was reportedly seen in malignant thyroid tumors relative to benign nodules, in blood and tumor.

Sequencing was done on a sample of blood. This receptor was identified in a male donor with papillary thyroid cancer or a benign thyroid nodule (not recorded which). Some clones in this sample may be carry-over from other donors' samples. This chain joins TRBV29-1 and TRBJ2-4, with D hard to call. CDR3 sequence reads: CSDFTTPLGKNIQYF. The CDR3 region has the DNA TGCAGCGACTTTACAACTCCTCTAGGCAAAAACATTCAGTACTTC.